These 8 T cell receptor beta chains share one sample of origin, sequenced in a study of cytomegalovirus exposure and HLA in healthy donors. Vbeta (60) and Jbeta (13) primers were used in the PCR. Libraries were prepared by immunoSEQ multiplex PCR; TCRdb keeps only in-frame clonotypes and omits some of them. The table records about 180,000 clones, just over 75% of them present only once. The sequenced sample consisted of PBMCs. The receptor set was obtained from a man aged 18 to 30 in good health and CMV-seronegative.

This chain joins TRBV5-1 and TRBJ2-1; a weak D match, TRBD2 (7 bases). This CDR3 is built from 17 residues. The V end was cut by 0 bases, the J end by 7 bases, with 20 bases between. CDR1 SGHRS and CDR2 YFSETQ come from the germline V gene. CDR3 residues: CASSLVWSGTTENEQFF. The CDR3 DNA is TGCGCCAGCAGCTTGGTGTGGAGCGGGACAACCGAGAATGAGCAGTTCTTC.

The chain recombines TRBV25-1 with TRBJ2-7; the D gene is possibly TRBD2 (5 bases). The germline V gene encodes CDR1 MGHDK and CDR2 SYGVNS. V lost 7 bases and J 3 bases, leaving 7 bases between the germline ends. The CDR3 sequence is 11 residues long. This CDR3 is CASTDYYEQYF. The CDR3 DNA reads TGTGCCAGCACCGACTACTACGAGCAGTACTTC.

The chain recombines TRBV6-5 with TRBJ1-6; 10 nucleotides match TRBD1. Losses at the gene ends were 6 bases for V and 8 bases for J; bases not matched to a gene: 7. The CDR3 has 15 residues. Per germline, CDR1 MNHEY and CDR2 SVGAGI. CDR3 loop: CASRTGGLSDSPLHF. As DNA, the CDR3 is TGTGCCAGCAGGACAGGGGGCCTCTCGGATTCACCCCTCCACTTT.

As DNA, the CDR3 is TGTGCCAGCAGCCTAGCGGGGGCTCACACAGATACGCAGTATTTT. This encodes CASSLAGAHTDTQYF. The V gene is TRBV2, the J gene TRBJ2-3, with 10 bases lining up with TRBD2. The V and J ends lost 6 bases and 2 bases, in that order; junction bases with no gene match: 5. Germline V lookup: CDR1 SNHLY, CDR2 FYNNEI. CDR3 size: 15 residues.

The chain is built from TRBV18 and TRBJ1-2; D might be TRBD1 (6 bases). The V end was cut by 2 bases, the J end by 8 bases, with 18 bases between. Germline assignment: CDR1 KGHSH and CDR2 LQKENI. The CDR3 is made up of 15 amino acids. The CDR3 here is CASSPTDRGAGGYTF. Written as DNA, the CDR3 is TGTGCCAGCTCACCAACCGACCGGGGGGCTGGAGGCTACACCTTC. Supplemented by reference TRBV18 and TRBJ1-2, the full variable domain reads NAGVMQNPRHLVRRRGQEARLRCSPMKGHSHVYWYRQLPEEGLKFMVYLQKENIIDESGMPKERFSAEFPKEGPSILRIQQVVRGDSAAYFCASSPTDRGAGGYTFGSGTRLTVV.

The chain recombines TRBV6-5 with TRBJ2-5; 7 bases line up with TRBD2. Losses at the gene ends were 6 bases for V and 5 bases for J; bases not matched to a gene: 6. The CDR3 has 13 amino acids. Germline-derived CDR1 and CDR2 are MNHEY and SVGAGI. The CDR3 DNA sequence: TGTGCCAGCAGCCGCGGGGAGGGTGAGACCCAGTACTTC. It codes for CASSRGEGETQYF.

The chain links TRBV7-2 to TRBJ2-2; 11 positions match TRBD1. In germline, CDR1 is SGHTA, CDR2 FQGNSA. The CDR3 is 17 residues long. V trimming: 5 bases; J trimming: 4 bases; junction bases outside the gene matches: 9. The DNA of the CDR3 is TGTGCCAGCAGCACCCGGACAGGGGGCGTTAGCACCGGGGAGCTGTTTTTT. Its protein product is CASSTRTGGVSTGELFF.

The V call is TRBV29-1, the J call TRBJ1-1, with D unresolved. The ends were cut back, 4 bases at V and 5 bases at J, with 17 bases in the middle. The length of the CDR3 is 14 residues. Germline CDR1 and CDR2: SQVTM and ANQGSEA. CDR3 residues: CSVVDGGMRTEAFF. The DNA for the CDR3 is TGCAGCGTTGTTGACGGAGGAATGAGAACTGAAGCTTTCTTT.